This is a list of T cell receptor beta chains from one sample in a study of tumor T cells in aggressive B-cell lymphoma. The table came from immunoSEQ multiplex PCR; TCRdb's copy has only in-frame clones and leaves some out. This repertoire shows some 7,800 clones, roughly four fifths found once; its top ten account for over 2.5%. Sequencing input: tumor tissue. These receptors came from an adult with diffuse large B cell lymphoma. Both conserved end residues are part of each CDR3. A D gene is named only where the DNA matches it firmly. Only part of the rows carry a size: once, few, many, or a class if the clone is expanded.

abundance | d_gene | j_gene | v_gene | CDR3nt | CDR3aa
. | . | TRBJ1-5 | TRBV6-5 | TGTGCCAGCAGTTACTCGGGGGCCGTACACCAGCCCCAGCATTTT | CASSYSGAVHQPQHF
. | . | TRBJ1-2 | TRBV27 | TGTGCCAGCAGACAGGGCCCCTATGGCTACACCTTC | CASRQGPYGYTF
few | TRBD1 | TRBJ1-5 | TRBV19 | TGTGCCAGTAGTATAGTAGGGGACAGGGGGCTCCAGCCCCAGCATTTT | CASSIVGDRGLQPQHF
. | TRBD2 | TRBJ2-7 | TRBV28 | TGTGCAACCGGGAGGGCCGGGACCTACGAGCAGTACTTC | CATGRAGTYEQYF
. | . | TRBJ1-3 | TRBV9 | TGTGCCAGCAGCGTAGATCTCGTACTCTGGAACACCATATATTTT | CASSVDLVLWNTIYF
. | TRBD2 | TRBJ2-1 | TRBV7-9 | TGTGCCAGCAGCTTCAGACTCGGGAGGGAATCCTACAATGAGCAGTTCTTC | CASSFRLGRESYNEQFF
. | . | TRBJ2-4 | TRBV6-1 | TGTGCCAGCAGTGGGACAACAAAAAACATTCAGTACTTC | CASSGTTKNIQYF
. | TRBD2 | TRBJ2-5 | TRBV4-3 | TGCGCCAGCAGCCAAGATCGCCTAGCGGGGGGGTTCGAGACCCAGTACTTC | CASSQDRLAGGFETQYF
. | . | TRBJ2-1 | TRBV5-1 | TGCGCCAGCAGCTTAATCGGGGATGAGCAGTTCTTC | CASSLIGDEQFF
. | . | TRBJ2-5 | TRBV14 | TGTGCCAGCAGCCAAGTAGTGGCTAGAAGGCTTTCGGAGACCCAGTACTTC | CASSQVVARRLSETQYF
. | TRBD2 | TRBJ2-5 | TRBV10-2 | TGCGCCAGCAGTTACTCGACTAGCGGGGCTACTCAAGAGACCCAGTACTTC | CASSYSTSGATQETQYF
. | . | TRBJ2-3 | TRBV7-8 | TGTGCCAGCAGCTTGACAGGTTCAGATACGCAGTATTTT | CASSLTGSDTQYF
. | TRBD1 | TRBJ2-7 | TRBV27 | TGTGCCAGCAGTTTAGCCGGACAGGGGGGGGAGCAGTACTTC | CASSLAGQGGEQYF
. | TRBD1 | TRBJ2-4 | TRBV27 | TGTGCCAGCAGTACCCGGGACAGGGACAACATTCAGTACTTC | CASSTRDRDNIQYF
. | . | TRBJ2-7 | TRBV29-1 | TGCAGCGTCCTCTACCCCGCCTACTCCGAGCAGTACTTC | CSVLYPAYSEQYF
. | TRBD2 | TRBJ2-3 | TRBV4-1 | TGCGCCAGCAGCCCATCGCAGGGACTAGCGGGCACAGATACGCAGTATTTT | CASSPSQGLAGTDTQYF
. | TRBD2 | TRBJ2-3 | TRBV7-9 | TGTGCCAGCAGCTTACGGGGGGGTAGCACAGATACGCAGTATTTT | CASSLRGGSTDTQYF
. | . | TRBJ2-1 | TRBV5-4 | TGTGCCAGCAGCTTGGACCCGTTTACAGAGCAGTTCTTC | CASSLDPFTEQFF